A selection of T cell receptor beta chains follows, all from one sample in a study of blood T cells in healthy people across ages. TCRdb used MiXCR to reprocess the 5' RACE reads, holding one entry per CDR3 protein. The sample includes some 1.5 million distinct CDR3 sequences, 35% to 45% of them seen just once. The sample taken for sequencing was blood. Receptors were obtained from a woman in her late teens or twenties in good health. CDR3s include the opening cysteine and the closing phenylalanine or tryptophan. The D gene is left open where the match is weak. Rows give clone size only sometimes, using once, few, many, or a class for an expanded clone.

J: TRBJ1-2
D: .
V: TRBV20-1
size: few
DNA: TGCAGTGCTAGAGATGGGGTCTATGGCTACACCTTC
CDR3: CSARDGVYGYTF

J: TRBJ2-7
D: TRBD2
V: TRBV7-2
size: .
DNA: TGTGCCAGCAGCTTTAGGCGGGGGGTGGACGAGCAGTACTTC
CDR3: CASSFRRGVDEQYF

J: TRBJ2-3
D: TRBD2
V: TRBV7-9
size: .
DNA: TGTGCCAGCAGCTTCCCGGCTAGCGGGAGTCGGAATACAGATACGCAGTATTTT
CDR3: CASSFPASGSRNTDTQYF

J: TRBJ2-3
D: TRBD2
V: TRBV4-1
size: .
DNA: TGCGCCAGCAGCCAAGTCTCTAGCGGGGGCACAGATACGCAGTATTTT
CDR3: CASSQVSSGGTDTQYF

J: TRBJ1-2
D: .
V: TRBV5-1
size: .
DNA: TGCGCCAGTAGCGTGGAAGGGCTCGTCTATGGCTACACCTTC
CDR3: CASSVEGLVYGYTF

J: TRBJ2-5
D: .
V: TRBV3-1
size: .
DNA: TGTGCCAGCAGCCAGCCTGCTAATGAGCAGTACTTC
CDR3: CASSQPANEQYF

J: TRBJ1-2
D: TRBD1
V: TRBV11-2
size: few
DNA: TGTGCCAGCAGCCCCGTACAGGGGGCACTTGGCTACACCTTC
CDR3: CASSPVQGALGYTF

J: TRBJ1-1
D: .
V: TRBV6-5
size: few
DNA: TGTGCCAGCAGTTACTCTTGGCCAGGGGTCATGAACACTGAAGCTTTCTTT
CDR3: CASSYSWPGVMNTEAFF

J: TRBJ2-7
D: TRBD2
V: TRBV20-1
size: .
DNA: TGCAGTGCTAGAGGGACTAGCGGGAGGTACGAGCAGTACTTC
CDR3: CSARGTSGRYEQYF

J: TRBJ1-2
D: .
V: TRBV15
size: few
DNA: TGTGCCACCAGCCCAGGGGCAGAAACTACCTATGGCTACACCTTC
CDR3: CATSPGAETTYGYTF

J: TRBJ2-1
D: .
V: TRBV7-9
size: .
DNA: TGTGCCAGCAGCTTCGGGAGCTCCTACGAGCAGTTCTTC
CDR3: CASSFGSSYEQFF

J: TRBJ2-5
D: .
V: TRBV4-3
size: .
DNA: TGCGCCAGCAGCCAAGATCTCCCCCAAGGTGGGTTGGAGACCCAGTACTTC
CDR3: CASSQDLPQGGLETQYF

J: TRBJ2-7
D: .
V: TRBV20-1
size: many
DNA: TGCAGTGCTAGAGAAGGGTACGAGCAGTACTTC
CDR3: CSAREGYEQYF

J: TRBJ2-7
D: TRBD1
V: TRBV18
size: few
DNA: TGTGCCAGCTCCGAGGGCACAGGGGGCTCCTACGAGCAGTACTTC
CDR3: CASSEGTGGSYEQYF

J: TRBJ2-7
D: .
V: TRBV9
size: .
DNA: TGTGCCAGCAGCGTAGCGGGCGGGGGCTTCTACGAGCAGTACTTC
CDR3: CASSVAGGGFYEQYF

J: TRBJ2-1
D: TRBD2
V: TRBV9
size: .
DNA: TGTGCCAGCAGCGAGGGTAGCGGGGGCCTTTACAATGAGCAGTTCTTC
CDR3: CASSEGSGGLYNEQFF

J: TRBJ2-7
D: .
V: TRBV11-2
size: .
DNA: TGTGCCAGCAGCTTAGAACCTGTCCCCTACGAGCAGTACTTC
CDR3: CASSLEPVPYEQYF

J: TRBJ1-1
D: .
V: TRBV20-1
size: few
DNA: TGCAGTGCTAGTGAGGGGCTCCTCACTGAAGCTTTCTTT
CDR3: CSASEGLLTEAFF

J: TRBJ2-7
D: TRBD1
V: TRBV3-1
size: .
DNA: TGTGCCAGCAGCCCGGGACAGTTGTGGACCTACGAGCAGTACTTC
CDR3: CASSPGQLWTYEQYF

J: TRBJ2-7
D: .
V: TRBV29-1
size: few
DNA: TGCAGCGTTGCGGTTAGGAGCGGTACCTACGAGCAGTACTTC
CDR3: CSVAVRSGTYEQYF

J: TRBJ1-1
D: .
V: TRBV27
size: few
DNA: TGTGCCAGCAGTCCCTGGGGGTTGGTAAACACTGAAGCTTTCTTT
CDR3: CASSPWGLVNTEAFF

J: TRBJ2-1
D: TRBD2
V: TRBV6-2/TRBV6-3
size: .
DNA: TGTGCCAGCGGTTACTTCCGGACTAGCTTCCATGAGCAGTTCTTC
CDR3: CASGYFRTSFHEQFF

J: TRBJ1-1
D: .
V: TRBV7-6
size: .
DNA: TGTGCCAGCAGCTTAAGGGGGGTCGGCGCTGAAGCTTTCTTT
CDR3: CASSLRGVGAEAFF

J: TRBJ1-4
D: TRBD1
V: TRBV12-3/TRBV12-4
size: .
DNA: TGTGCCAGCAGATCAGGGGGCGCCGGGGGGAAACTGTTTTTT
CDR3: CASRSGGAGGKLFF

J: TRBJ2-7
D: TRBD2
V: TRBV11-1
size: few
DNA: TGTGCCAGCAGCCCGGGGGTAGCGGGTCACTACGAGCAGTACTTC
CDR3: CASSPGVAGHYEQYF

J: TRBJ1-2
D: TRBD1
V: TRBV4-1
size: .
DNA: TGCGCCAGCAGCACAGGGGCGTCTGATGGCTACACCTTC
CDR3: CASSTGASDGYTF

J: TRBJ2-3
D: .
V: TRBV20-1
size: .
DNA: TGCAGTGCTAGAGGTATTCTGGCAGGGGTTGAGGATACGCAGTATTTT
CDR3: CSARGILAGVEDTQYF

J: TRBJ2-5
D: .
V: TRBV20-1
size: .
DNA: TGCAGTGCTAGAGAGTGGGATTCGGAGACCCAGTACTTC
CDR3: CSAREWDSETQYF

J: TRBJ2-7
D: .
V: TRBV20-1
size: .
DNA: TGCAGTGCTAAAAACCGAGGATGGGTAGGGTACGAGCAGTACTTC
CDR3: CSAKNRGWVGYEQYF

J: TRBJ2-2
D: TRBD1
V: TRBV4-3
size: .
DNA: TGCGCCAGCAGCCAGGAACAGGGGGCTTACACCGGGGAGCTGTTTTTT
CDR3: CASSQEQGAYTGELFF